Below are 12 T cell receptor beta chains sequenced from a single sample in a study of blood T cells in healthy people across ages. Using a J-beta primer mix together with a sample-barcoded 5' primer, a second PCR was run for about 6 to 11 cycles. In TCRdb, the 5' RACE reads were re-called with MiXCR into one record per CDR3 protein. The sample lists approximately 800,000 distinct CDR3 sequences, roughly 26% occurring once. The data also belong to a second study, concerning T cells of mothers and their children.

The sample comprised blood. These receptors were obtained from a boy younger than 18 in good health.

J is TRBJ1-4 and V is TRBV7-9; tentative D call: TRBD1 (5 bases). V dropped 5 bases and J dropped 8 bases, with 15 bases sitting between them. Germline CDR1 SEHNR, CDR2 FQNEAQ (reference sequence). The CDR3 extends over 14 amino acids. The DNA for the CDR3 is TGTGCCAGCAGCCCTCCTTCCGGGGGAGAAAAACTGTTTTTT. Translation: CASSPPSGGEKLFF.

The chain has TRBV7-2 and TRBJ2-1; TRBD1 or TRBD2 may be the D gene (6 bases each). This CDR3 spans 14 amino acids. Germline CDR1 SGHTA, CDR2 FQGNSA. V lost 5 bases and J lost 9, with 17 bases in between. In DNA, the CDR3 is TGTGCCAGCAGCACGAGGTGGGGGGCAGGTGAGCAGTTCTTC. This translates into CASSTRWGAGEQFF.

V gene TRBV4-2 combines with J gene TRBJ2-7; 13 nucleotides match TRBD2. Judging by the DNA end, TRBJ2-5 fits better; the J call may be wrong. The CDR3 totals 16 residues. Germline V CDR1 and CDR2: LGHNA, YNFKEQ. The CDR3 sequence: CASSHRGLAGEETQYF. The CDR3 DNA sequence: TGTGCCAGCAGCCACCGCGGACTAGCGGGGGAAGAGACCCAGTACTTC.

The chain couples TRBV7-9 to TRBJ2-1, with D possibly being TRBD2 (6 bases). This CDR3 has 16 amino acids. Germline V gene data show CDR1 as SEHNR and CDR2 as FQNEAQ (reference sequence). The V gene lost 5 bases and the J gene lost 4 bases, with 18 bases spanning the gap. CDR3 in DNA: TGTGCCAGCAGCGTATCCTCCGGGGGTTTTTACAATGAGCAGTTCTTC. Translating gives CASSVSSGGFYNEQFF. The whole variable domain, filled in from reference TRBV7-9 and TRBJ2-1, reads DTGVSQNPRHKITKRGQNVTFRCDPISEHNRLYWYRQTLGQGPEFLTYFQNEAQLEKSRLLSDRFSAERPKGSFSTLEIQRTEQGDSAMYLCASSVSSGGFYNEQFFGPGTRLTVL.

The CDR3 DNA reads TGTGCCAGCAGGAGGGGACAGGACACCTACAATGAGCAGTTCTTC. It specifies CASRRGQDTYNEQFF. J is TRBJ2-1 and V is TRBV2, with 8 positions matching TRBD1. The V gene's germline CDR1 is SNHLY and CDR2 FYNNEI. This CDR3 region has 15 residues. Unmatched junction bases numbered 6, after V lost 6 bases and J lost 2 bases.

The chain recombines TRBV11-2 with TRBJ2-7, with 9 nucleotides matching TRBD2. The CDR3 extends over 15 amino acids. CDR1 is SGHAT, CDR2 FQNNGV, per germline. V dropped 6 bases and J dropped 2; count of bases not matched to a gene: 8. The CDR3 DNA reads as TGTGCCAGCAGGCCTCTAGCGGGGATCACCTACGAGCAGTACTTC. As protein: CASRPLAGITYEQYF.

This clonotype turned up a few times. The V and J genes are TRBV12-3 or TRBV12-4 and TRBJ1-2, with 8 positions matching TRBD1. V lost 5 bases to trimming and J lost 4 bases; unmatched junction nucleotides: 18. The CDR3 covers 18 residues. The CDR3 DNA sequence: TGTGCCAGCAGTCAAGGCGGACAGGGCCCCTTCTTATTCTATGGCTACACCTTC. Residues: CASSQGGQGPFLFYGYTF.

The chain employs TRBV4-3 and TRBJ2-3; no definite D call. V was shortened by 1 base and J by 2 bases, with 7 bases between the two germline ends. This CDR3 contains 14 residues. Germline V CDR1 and CDR2: LGHNA, YSLEER. CDR3 in DNA: TGCGCCAGCAGCCAAGTGGCGGCCACAGATACGCAGTATTTT. It specifies CASSQVAATDTQYF.

V usage is TRBV12-3 or TRBV12-4 and J usage is TRBJ1-4; 9 bases line up with TRBD1. The J segment lost 8 bases and the V segment lost 5 bases, leaving 12 bases of the junction unmatched. The CDR3 sequence is 16 residues long. The CDR3 sequence is CASSHLGTGFWEKLFF. For the CDR3, the DNA is TGTGCCAGCAGTCACCTCGGGACAGGGTTTTGGGAAAAACTGTTTTTT.

This clonotype turned up a few times. Sequence at one end of the junction differs from germline and may be a read error. The V call is TRBV27, the J call TRBJ2-3, with D possibly being TRBD1 (5 bases). CDR1 is MNHEY and CDR2 is SMNVEV in the germline V gene (reference sequence). The CDR3 sequence is 13 residues long. The CDR3 bases are TGTGCCGGCAGTTCCCAGGGAACAGATACGCAGTATTTT. It codes for CAGSSQGTDTQYF.

The V gene is TRBV10-3, the J gene TRBJ2-3; D perhaps matches TRBD2 (7 bases). The germline CDR1 and CDR2 sequences are ENHRY and SYGVKD. The CDR3 has 15 residues. V lost 6 bases and J lost 0, with 13 bases in between. The DNA of the CDR3 is TGTGCCATCAGCCCTGGGGGGGCTAGCACAGATACGCAGTATTTT. Amino acids: CAISPGGASTDTQYF.

The CDR3 loop is CASSGGTGFTEAFF. The DNA for the CDR3 is TGTGCCAGCAGTGGAGGGACAGGGTTCACTGAAGCTTTCTTT. The chain uses TRBV28 and TRBJ1-1; 9 bases fit TRBD1. V lost 5 bases to trimming and J lost 4 bases; unmatched junction nucleotides: 5. This CDR3 is 14 amino acids long. Germline V gene sequence: CDR1 MDHEN, CDR2 SYDVKM.